The source of this TCR beta chain is a study of shared clonotypes between healthy human individuals (dated by TCRdb to 2019 to 2021). About the study as a whole: The cohort comprised a couple of women and three men aged 18 to 49 years. To estimate repertoire size and how much clonotype sharing occurs between individuals, the study deeply sequenced the blood TCR repertoires of a handful of healthy adults. Between about 0.8 and 9 billion PBMCs per donor were obtained by leukapheresis. To increase sequencing depth and limit assay-specific biases, different laboratories used diverse techniques to prepare libraries and sequence TCR repertoires. For each donor, three plates each were used for CD4 naive and CD4 memory, two plates were used for CD8 naive, and one plate was used for CD8 memory. The study at large found these results: When several donors were compared, the shared fraction of clonotypes was around 5.1% for naive CD4, around 3.6% for naive CD8, 2.3% for memory CD4, and less than 0.5% for memory CD8. Even with the large sequencing depth, rarefaction of the sorted-subset datasets indicated that sequencing was incomplete. Naive subsets generally had larger estimated clonotype richness than memory subsets. Only blood was sampled, and tissue TCR repertoires likely differ from those in blood. Because the study included only a small number of donors, the genetic and exposure-history diversity represented was limited. Pairwise subsampling indicated that sequencing depth was expected to affect the degree of clonotype sharing among donors. Higher generation probabilities were observed for clonotypes shared by all four sorted-subset donors than for non-shared clonotypes.

V is cut by 4 bases and J by 4 bases, and the space between the germline ends is 21 bases. CDR1 SGHNT and CDR2 YYREEE were looked up in the germline V gene (reference sequence). The CDR3 covers 17 residues, taking in both the cysteine and the phenylalanine. The CDR3 DNA has 51 bases and is translated from base 1. Using the deep immunoSEQ assay, TCR CDR3 regions were amplified from genomic DNA by multiplex PCR. Genomic DNA extracted from each cell subset was distributed evenly over all wells of several immunoSEQ 96-well plates, and each plate served as one replicate. For sorted subsets, approximately 190 ng genomic DNA, equal to tens of thousands of T cell genomes, was loaded into each replicate PCR. The purified libraries were quantified using a Qubit 3.0 fluorometer, sized with a Bioanalyzer 2100, and then quantified again using the KAPA Library Quantification kit. Every immunoSEQ 96-well plate was sequenced on a dedicated single-read 150-cycle Illumina NextSeq 550 flow cell. Processing in the source paper ran as follows. Because the immunoSEQ output held only junctional sequences and lacked quality scores, the filtering could not match the filtering applied to full-length reads. To assign V/J genes and CDR3, sequences were annotated against IMGT germline references using PyIR, a Python wrapper for IgBLAST v1.9. Reads were removed for weak V/J assignments (E-value above 1e-6), missing CDR3, stop codons, out-of-frame junctions, or ambiguous translated residues. V3J clonotypes were defined as sequences sharing the same inferred V gene, J gene, and CDR3 amino acid sequence. Percentage overlap between repertoires was computed as shared unique clonotypes divided by the size of the smaller repertoire. Richness of each repertoire was evaluated using RTK rarefaction, the Chao1 estimator, and Recon v2.1 estimates of unobserved clonotypes. Generation probabilities were computed with OLGA for all TCRbeta clonotypes obtained by the gDNA method from several donors. TCRdb obtained this table from immuneACCESS and retained in-frame rearrangements with V and J assigned. These tables miss some clones; where compared with another copy, unresolved V genes account for less than half of the shortfall, and the remainder is unexplained. That table furnishes V, J and clone size, whereas the DNA furnished D and trimming. Counted in this sample were more than 2 million clones; 90% to 95% of them appeared once. The top ten hold approximately 0.13% of the sample.

The donors were healthy, HIV-negative adults with no recently reported acute infections or vaccinations. Only Caucasian adults living in Nashville, Tennessee, USA were represented among the donors. CD4+ T cells were enriched through magnetic negative selection, after which naive cells were positively selected on CD45RA and the remaining negative fraction served as the memory subset. Blood was collected by leukapheresis, and PBMCs were isolated by Ficoll-Histopaque density gradient centrifugation and then cryopreserved in liquid nitrogen vapor phase. Analytical flow cytometry was used to check the purity and quantity of each magnetically sorted T cell population. Genomic DNA was isolated from every sorted fraction and measured by UV absorbance on a Nanodrop 2000c. Remarks on this clone: Its antigen specificity is not known. It has no much larger one-base neighbor in the sample; base qualities were not kept.

This TCR was sampled from a man aged 18 to 29 in good health. The V and J segments used are TRBV5-4 and TRBJ2-1; TRBD2 is possibly the D segment (6 matching bases). The sample was naive CD4+ T cells sorted from blood. The sample's cell subset or site label, in plain terms: CD45RA+ positively selected. The DNA sequence is TGTGCCAGCAGCACGGGACTTACTACCGTTTCGTACAATGAGCAGTTCTTC. Its protein is CASSTGLTTVSYNEQFF.